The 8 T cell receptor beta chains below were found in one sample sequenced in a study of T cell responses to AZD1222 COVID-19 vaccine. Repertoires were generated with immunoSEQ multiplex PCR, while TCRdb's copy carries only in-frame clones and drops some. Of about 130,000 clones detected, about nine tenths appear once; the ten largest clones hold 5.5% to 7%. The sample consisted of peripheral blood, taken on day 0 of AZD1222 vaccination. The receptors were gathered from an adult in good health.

CDR3 in amino acids: CASREGPQPQHF. For the CDR3, the DNA is TGTGCCAGCAGGGAGGGCCCCCAGCCCCAGCATTTT. This chain links TRBV12-3 or TRBV12-4 with TRBJ1-5; D gene uncertain. The length of the CDR3 is 12 residues. The V gene lost 6 bases and the J gene lost 7 bases, with 10 bases spanning the gap.

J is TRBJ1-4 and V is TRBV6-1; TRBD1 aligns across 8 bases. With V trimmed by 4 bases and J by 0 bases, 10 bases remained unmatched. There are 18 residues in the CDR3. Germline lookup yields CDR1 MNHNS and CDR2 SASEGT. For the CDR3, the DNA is TGTGCCAGCAGTGCCCAGGGGGCCCGGACAACAACTAATGAAAAACTGTTTTTT. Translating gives CASSAQGARTTTNEKLFF.

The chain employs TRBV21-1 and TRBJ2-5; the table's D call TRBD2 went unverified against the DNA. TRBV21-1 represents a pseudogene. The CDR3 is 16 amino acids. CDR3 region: CASSAERWDCEETQYF. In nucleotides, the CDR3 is TGTGCCAGCAGCGCCGAGAGGTGGGACTGCGAAGAGACCCAGTACTTC.

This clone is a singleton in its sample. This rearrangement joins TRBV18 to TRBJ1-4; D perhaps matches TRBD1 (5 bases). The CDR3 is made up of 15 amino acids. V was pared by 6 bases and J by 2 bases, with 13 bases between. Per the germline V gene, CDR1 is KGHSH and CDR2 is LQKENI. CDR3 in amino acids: CASSPVGVTNEKLFF. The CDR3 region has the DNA TGTGCCAGCTCCCCAGTGGGGGTTACTAATGAAAAACTGTTTTTT.

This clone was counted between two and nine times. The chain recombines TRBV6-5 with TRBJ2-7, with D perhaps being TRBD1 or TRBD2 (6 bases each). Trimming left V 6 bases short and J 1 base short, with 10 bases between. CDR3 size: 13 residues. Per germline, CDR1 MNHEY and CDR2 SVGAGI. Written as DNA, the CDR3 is TGTGCCAGCAGCTGGGGGGCTTCCTACGAGCAGTACTTC. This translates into CASSWGASYEQYF.

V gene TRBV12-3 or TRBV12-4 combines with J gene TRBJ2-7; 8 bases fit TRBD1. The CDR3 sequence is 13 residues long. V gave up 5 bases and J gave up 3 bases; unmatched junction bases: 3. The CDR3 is CASSGQGHYEQYF. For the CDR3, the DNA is TGTGCCAGCAGTGGACAGGGACACTACGAGCAGTACTTC.

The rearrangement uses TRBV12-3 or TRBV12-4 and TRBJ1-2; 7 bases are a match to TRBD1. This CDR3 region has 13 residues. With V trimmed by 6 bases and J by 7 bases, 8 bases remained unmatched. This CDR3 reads CASSLDRVGGYTF. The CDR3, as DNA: TGTGCCAGCAGCCTAGACAGGGTCGGTGGCTACACCTTC.

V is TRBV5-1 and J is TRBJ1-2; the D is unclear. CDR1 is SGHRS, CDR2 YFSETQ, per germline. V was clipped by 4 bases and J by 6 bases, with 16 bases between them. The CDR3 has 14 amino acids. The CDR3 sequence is CASSPLASRHGYTF. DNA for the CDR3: TGCGCCAGCAGCCCCTTGGCAAGCAGACATGGCTACACCTTC. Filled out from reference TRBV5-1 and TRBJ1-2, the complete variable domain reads KAGVTQTPRYLIKTRGQQVTLSCSPISGHRSVSWYQQTPGQGLQFLFEYFSETQRNKGNFPGRFSGRQFSNSRSEMNVSTLELGDSALYLCASSPLASRHGYTFGSGTRLTVV.